Each of the 10 T cell receptor beta chains below was sequenced from the same sample in a study of shared clonotypes between healthy human individuals. The assay was immunoSEQ multiplex PCR, and TCRdb's table has in-frame clones only and misses some. The table lists some 550,000 clones, around 97% of them singletons. The material sequenced was naive CD4+ T cells sorted from blood. Noted subset: CD45RA+ positively selected. These receptors were obtained from a woman between 25 and 40 years old in good health.

The chain joins TRBV5-4 to TRBJ2-2; D not certain. CDR1 and CDR2 (germline): SGHNT, YYREEE (reference sequence). V lost 7 bases and J lost 0, with 16 bases in between. The CDR3 extends over 16 amino acids. The CDR3 DNA is TGTGCCAGCCACTTACAGAGACAATCGAACACCGGGGAGCTGTTTTTT. As protein: CASHLQRQSNTGELFF.

The J gene is TRBJ1-3, the V gene TRBV5-8, with 9 bases fitting TRBD1. V was clipped by 4 bases and J by 4 bases; unmatched bases: 9. Per the germline V gene, CDR1 is SGHTS and CDR2 is YDEGEE. The CDR3 totals 16 residues. Here the CDR3 reads CASSRAQGAGGNTIYF. The CDR3 DNA sequence: TGTGCCAGCAGCCGGGCACAGGGGGCAGGGGGAAACACCATATATTTT.

The chain is built from TRBV11-2 and TRBJ1-1, with a weak D call TRBD1 (5 bases). The CDR3 spans 13 residues. Germline CDR1 and CDR2: SGHAT and FQNNGV. The germline V and J ends were trimmed by 5 bases and 3 bases, with 10 bases remaining between them. Written as DNA, the CDR3 is TGTGCCAGCAGCCCACAGGAGGACACTGAAGCTTTCTTT. Amino acid sequence: CASSPQEDTEAFF.

J is TRBJ2-5 and V is TRBV5-1; D is ambiguous. Germline values: CDR1 SGHRS, CDR2 YFSETQ. V lost 0 bases to trimming and J lost 0 bases, with 9 bases between them. The CDR3 spans 15 residues. CDR3 loop: CASSLAAENQETQYF. In nucleotides, the CDR3 is TGCGCCAGCAGCTTGGCGGCAGAGAACCAAGAGACCCAGTACTTC.

In its sample, this clone was seen once. The gene calls are TRBV2 and TRBJ2-7; TRBD1 might be the D (5 bases). This CDR3 is built from 14 residues. Trimming cost V 8 bases and J 4 bases, with 18 bases left between them. Germline values: CDR1 SNHLY, CDR2 FYNNEI. DNA of the CDR3: TGTGCCAGCCGACCTGCAGGGATTTTTTACGAGCAGTACTTC. This translates into CASRPAGIFYEQYF.

The V gene is TRBV30, the J gene TRBJ1-2; no clear D. Germline CDR1 is GTSNPN and CDR2 is SVGIG (reference sequence). The CDR3 sequence is 13 residues long. V was shortened by 2 bases and J by 2 bases, with 9 bases between the two germline ends. The CDR3 region is CAWSRAENYGYTF. As DNA, the CDR3 is TGTGCCTGGAGTAGGGCAGAAAACTATGGCTACACCTTC.

V and J are TRBV2 and TRBJ2-3; 9 bases agree with TRBD1. This CDR3 is 15 amino acids long. The germline V gene has CDR1 SNHLY and CDR2 FYNNEI. V shed 8 bases and J 2 bases; nucleotides not matched to a gene: 8. The CDR3 nucleotides read TGTGCCAGCGGGGGCGGGACAGGGACCACAGATACGCAGTATTTT. The encoded protein is CASGGGTGTTDTQYF. The complete variable domain, with remaining parts taken from reference TRBV2 and TRBJ2-3, reads EPEVTQTPSHQVTQMGQEVILRCVPISNHLYFYWYRQILGQKVEFLVSFYNNEISEKSEIFDDQFSVERPDGSNFTLKIRSTKLEDSAMYFCASGGGTGTTDTQYFGPGTRLTVL.

The chain couples TRBV7-2 to TRBJ1-4; a possible D gene is TRBD1 (5 bases). V lost 5 bases and J lost 8, with 15 bases in between. The CDR3 has 14 residues. Germline loops: CDR1 SGHTA, CDR2 FQGNSA. This CDR3 is CASSTWGRGEKLFF. Written as DNA, the CDR3 is TGTGCCAGCAGCACCTGGGGAAGGGGAGAAAAACTGTTTTTT.

The chain employs TRBV5-4 and TRBJ2-5; 9 nucleotides align to TRBD1. Germline CDR1 and CDR2: SGHNT and YYREEE (reference sequence). J gave up 5 bases and V 4 bases, and 6 bases lay outside the gene matches. This CDR3 is 14 amino acids long. The DNA for the CDR3 is TGTGCCAGCAGCGCACAGGGGGCCGGGGAGACCCAGTACTTC. Translating it yields CASSAQGAGETQYF. Based on the CDR3 plus reference TRBV5-4 and TRBJ2-5, the full variable domain is ETGVTQSPTHLIKTRGQQVTLRCSSQSGHNTVSWYQQALGQGPQFIFQYYREEENGRGNFPPRFSGLQFPNYSSELNVNALELDDSALYLCASSAQGAGETQYFGPGTRLLVL.

This clone was found once. The V and J genes are TRBV5-5 and TRBJ1-5, with TRBD1 identical over 10 bases. The V and J ends lost 2 bases and 6 bases, in that order; junction bases with no gene match: 2. The CDR3 totals 14 residues. In germline, CDR1 is SGHKS, CDR2 YYEKEE (reference sequence). The CDR3 coding sequence is TGTGCCAGCAGCTTAGACAGGGGGCTTCAGCCCCAGCATTTT. Its translation is CASSLDRGLQPQHF. The whole variable domain, filled in from reference TRBV5-5 and TRBJ1-5, reads DAGVTQSPTHLIKTRGQQVTLRCSPISGHKSVSWYQQVLGQGPQFIFQYYEKEERGRGNFPDRFSARQFPNYSSELNVNALLLGDSALYLCASSLDRGLQPQHFGDGTRLSIL.